This T cell receptor (beta chain) was sequenced for a study of CD8+CD57+ T cells in acquired aplastic anemia. Overall study: Sorted CD4+ and CD8+ cells yielded roughly 3.4 ug of DNA on average.

It was genomic DNA that served as the template for profiling TCR beta VDJ and CDR3. TCRdb redid the calling of the reads with MiXCR, one entry per CDR3 protein. The sample records approximately 300,000 distinct CDR3 sequences, roughly 61% being singletons. Germline V lookup: CDR1 MNHEY, CDR2 SVGAGI. The CDR3 sequence is 12 residues long. Between the trimmed V and J ends, which lost 6 bases and 7 bases, there was a span of 12 bases. Patients who underwent sequencing had shown CD8+CD57+ cell expansion by flow cytometry. Study-level findings and limits: It was found that under 30 CD8+ CDR3 sequences were shared between patients and controls. Patients versus controls showed no significant CD8+ Simpson's diversity difference.

This clonotype was counted many times. Its antigen is undetermined. The rearrangement joins TRBV6-5 to TRBJ1-2, with D unresolved. The clonotype comes from a human donor with aplastic anemia. Sequencing was carried out using sorted CD4+, CD8+, or CD8+CD57+ T cells (not recorded which) from PBMCs. The CDR3 region is CASSRPDGGYTF. Here the CDR3 DNA reads TGTGCCAGCAGCCGGCCGGACGGTGGCTACACCTTC.